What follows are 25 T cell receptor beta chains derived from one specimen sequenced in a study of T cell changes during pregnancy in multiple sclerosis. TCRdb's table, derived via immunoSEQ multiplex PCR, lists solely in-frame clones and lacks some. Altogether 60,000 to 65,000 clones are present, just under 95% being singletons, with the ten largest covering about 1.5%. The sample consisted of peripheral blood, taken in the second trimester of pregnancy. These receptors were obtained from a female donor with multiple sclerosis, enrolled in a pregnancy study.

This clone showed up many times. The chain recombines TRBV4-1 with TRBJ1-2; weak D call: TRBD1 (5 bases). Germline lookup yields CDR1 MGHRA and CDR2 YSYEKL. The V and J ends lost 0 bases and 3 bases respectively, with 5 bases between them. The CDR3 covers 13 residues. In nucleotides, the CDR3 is TGCGCCAGCAGCCAAGACAGGGACTATGGCTACACCTTC. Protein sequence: CASSQDRDYGYTF.

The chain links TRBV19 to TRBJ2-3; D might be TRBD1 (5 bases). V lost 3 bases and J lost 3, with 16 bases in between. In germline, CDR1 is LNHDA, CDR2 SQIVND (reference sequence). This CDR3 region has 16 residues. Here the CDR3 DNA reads TGTGCCAGTAGTATCGTGTCCCAGGGTGGTACAGATACGCAGTATTTT. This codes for CASSIVSQGGTDTQYF.

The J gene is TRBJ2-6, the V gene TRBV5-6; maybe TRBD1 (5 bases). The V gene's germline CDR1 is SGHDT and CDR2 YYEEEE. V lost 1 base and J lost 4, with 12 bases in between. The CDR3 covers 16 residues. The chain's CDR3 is CASSLWGVKGANVLTF. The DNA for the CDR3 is TGTGCCAGCAGCTTGTGGGGCGTTAAAGGGGCCAACGTCCTGACTTTC.

CDR3 sequence (DNA): TGTGCCAGCAGTTACTCCGCAGGGGGCTGGACTGAAGCTTTCTTT. This sequence encodes CASSYSAGGWTEAFF. V and J are TRBV6-5 and TRBJ1-1; 8 nucleotides align to TRBD1. There are 15 residues in the CDR3. Germline V gene lookup returns CDR1 MNHEY and CDR2 SVGAGI. V trimming: 0 bases; J trimming: 5 bases; junction bases outside the gene matches: 5.

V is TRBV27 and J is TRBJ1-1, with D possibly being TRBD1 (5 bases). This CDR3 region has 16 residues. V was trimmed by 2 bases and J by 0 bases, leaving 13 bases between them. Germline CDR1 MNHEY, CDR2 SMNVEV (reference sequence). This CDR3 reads CASSLGARRMNTEAFF. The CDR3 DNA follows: TGTGCCAGCAGTTTAGGGGCCAGAAGGATGAACACTGAAGCTTTCTTT.

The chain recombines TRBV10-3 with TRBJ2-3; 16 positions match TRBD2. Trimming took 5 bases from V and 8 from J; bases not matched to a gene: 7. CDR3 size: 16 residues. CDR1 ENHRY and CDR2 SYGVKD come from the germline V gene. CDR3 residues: CAISPGLAGGRGTQYF. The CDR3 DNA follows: TGTGCCATCAGTCCGGGACTAGCGGGAGGGAGGGGTACGCAGTATTTT.

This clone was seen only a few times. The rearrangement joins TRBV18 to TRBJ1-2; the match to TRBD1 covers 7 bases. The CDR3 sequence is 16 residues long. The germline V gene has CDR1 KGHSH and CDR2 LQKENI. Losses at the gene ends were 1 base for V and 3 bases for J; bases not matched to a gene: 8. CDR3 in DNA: TGTGCCAGCTCACCACTTCCTCAGGGGGTTGACTATGGCTACACCTTC. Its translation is CASSPLPQGVDYGYTF.

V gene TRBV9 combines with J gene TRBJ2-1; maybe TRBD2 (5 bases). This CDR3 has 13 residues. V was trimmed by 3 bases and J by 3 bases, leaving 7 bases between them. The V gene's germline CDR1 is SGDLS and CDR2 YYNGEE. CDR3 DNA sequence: TGTGCCAGCAGCGACCGGGACTACAATGAGCAGTTCTTC. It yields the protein CASSDRDYNEQFF.

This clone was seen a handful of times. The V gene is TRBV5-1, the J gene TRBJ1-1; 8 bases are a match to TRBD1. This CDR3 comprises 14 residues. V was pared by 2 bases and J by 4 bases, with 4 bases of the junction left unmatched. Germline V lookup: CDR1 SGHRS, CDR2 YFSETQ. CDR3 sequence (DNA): TGCGCCAGCAGCTTCGGACAGGGAAGCACTGAAGCTTTCTTT. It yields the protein CASSFGQGSTEAFF. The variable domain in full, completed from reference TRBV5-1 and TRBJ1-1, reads KAGVTQTPRYLIKTRGQQVTLSCSPISGHRSVSWYQQTPGQGLQFLFEYFSETQRNKGNFPGRFSGRQFSNSRSEMNVSTLELGDSALYLCASSFGQGSTEAFFGQGTRLTVV.

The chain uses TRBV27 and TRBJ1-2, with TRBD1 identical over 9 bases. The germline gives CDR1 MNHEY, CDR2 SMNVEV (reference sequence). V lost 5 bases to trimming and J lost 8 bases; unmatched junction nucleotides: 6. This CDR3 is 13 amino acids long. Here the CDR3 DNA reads TGTGCCAGCAGTCCGCGGACAGGGGAGGGCTACACCTTC. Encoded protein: CASSPRTGEGYTF.

For the CDR3, the DNA is TGCAGTGCTATTCAGGCGAACGAGCAGTACTTC. This codes for CSAIQANEQYF. The chain couples TRBV20-1 to TRBJ2-7; D gene uncertain. Trimming cost V 4 bases and J 5 bases, with 9 bases left between them. CDR3 size: 11 residues. CDR1 is DFQATT, CDR2 SNEGSKA, per germline (reference sequence).

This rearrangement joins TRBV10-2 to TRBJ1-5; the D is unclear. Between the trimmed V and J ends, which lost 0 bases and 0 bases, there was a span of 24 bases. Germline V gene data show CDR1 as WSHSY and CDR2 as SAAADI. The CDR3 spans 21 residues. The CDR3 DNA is TGCGCCAGCAGTGAGTCTTGGCAGGTTCTAACCCTTCCGATTAGCAATCAGCCCCAGCATTTT. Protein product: CASSESWQVLTLPISNQPQHF.

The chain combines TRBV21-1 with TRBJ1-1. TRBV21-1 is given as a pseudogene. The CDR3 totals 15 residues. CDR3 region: CASSKGGGMNTEAFF. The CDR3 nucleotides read TGTGCCAGCAGCAAAGGGGGGGGAATGAACACTGAAGCTTTCTTT.

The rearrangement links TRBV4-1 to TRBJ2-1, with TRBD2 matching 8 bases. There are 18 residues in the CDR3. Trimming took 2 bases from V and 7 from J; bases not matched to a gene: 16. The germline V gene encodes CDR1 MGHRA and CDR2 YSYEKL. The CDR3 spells CASSQSGAGALGENEQFF. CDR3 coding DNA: TGCGCCAGCAGCCAATCTGGAGCGGGAGCATTAGGCGAGAATGAGCAGTTCTTC.

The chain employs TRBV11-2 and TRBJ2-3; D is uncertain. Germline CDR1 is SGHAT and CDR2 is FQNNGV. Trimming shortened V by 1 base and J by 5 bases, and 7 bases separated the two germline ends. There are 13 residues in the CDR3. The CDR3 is CASSLAPVDTQYF. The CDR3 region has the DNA TGTGCCAGCAGCTTAGCGCCGGTAGATACGCAGTATTTT.

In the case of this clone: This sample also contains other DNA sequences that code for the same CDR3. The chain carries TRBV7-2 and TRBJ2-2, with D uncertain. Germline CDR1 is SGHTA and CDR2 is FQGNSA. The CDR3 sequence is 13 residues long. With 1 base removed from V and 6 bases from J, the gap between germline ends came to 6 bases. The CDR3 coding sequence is TGTGCCAGCAGCTTAGTTCGGGCCGGGGAGCTGTTTTTT. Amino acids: CASSLVRAGELFF.

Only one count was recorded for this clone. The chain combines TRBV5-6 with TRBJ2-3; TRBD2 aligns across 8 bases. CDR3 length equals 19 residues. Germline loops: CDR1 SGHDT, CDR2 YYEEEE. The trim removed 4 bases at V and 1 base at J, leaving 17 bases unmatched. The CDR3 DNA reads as TGTGCCAGCAGCCCTATGGGGGTAGCGGGGTCTGGGGGCACAGATACGCAGTATTTT. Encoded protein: CASSPMGVAGSGGTDTQYF.

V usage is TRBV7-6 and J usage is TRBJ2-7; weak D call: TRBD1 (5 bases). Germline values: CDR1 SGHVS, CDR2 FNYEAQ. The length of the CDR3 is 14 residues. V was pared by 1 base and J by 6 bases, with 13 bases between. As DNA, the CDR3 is TGTGCCAGCAGCTTAGTTGACAGTCGGGCCGAGCAGTACTTC. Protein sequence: CASSLVDSRAEQYF.

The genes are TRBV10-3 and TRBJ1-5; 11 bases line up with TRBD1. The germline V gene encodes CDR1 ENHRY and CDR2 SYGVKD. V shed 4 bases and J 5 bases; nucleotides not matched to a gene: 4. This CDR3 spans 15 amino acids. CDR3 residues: CAISAGQGDDQPQHF. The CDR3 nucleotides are TGTGCCATCAGTGCGGGACAGGGGGATGATCAGCCCCAGCATTTT.

CDR3: CASSAGTSGRAGTGELFF. CDR3 nucleotides: TGCGCCAGCAGTGCCGGGACTAGCGGGAGGGCCGGAACCGGGGAGCTGTTTTTT. The gene calls are TRBV10-1 and TRBJ2-2; 16 bases line up with TRBD2. V was pared by 4 bases and J by 5 bases, with 7 bases of the junction left unmatched. CDR3 length: 18 residues. The germline V gene has CDR1 WNHNN and CDR2 SYGVQD (reference sequence).

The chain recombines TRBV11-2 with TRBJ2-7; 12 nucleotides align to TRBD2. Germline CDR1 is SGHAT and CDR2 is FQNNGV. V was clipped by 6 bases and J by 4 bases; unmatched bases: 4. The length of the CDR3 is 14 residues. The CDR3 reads CASSRTSGDYEQYF. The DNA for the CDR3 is TGTGCCAGCAGTCGGACTAGCGGGGATTACGAGCAGTACTTC.

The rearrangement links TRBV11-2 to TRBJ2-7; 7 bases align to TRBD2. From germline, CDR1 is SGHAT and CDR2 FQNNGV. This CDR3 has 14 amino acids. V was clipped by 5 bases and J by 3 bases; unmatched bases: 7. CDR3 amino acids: CASSPTSVYYEQYF. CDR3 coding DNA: TGTGCCAGCAGCCCCACTAGCGTTTACTACGAGCAGTACTTC.

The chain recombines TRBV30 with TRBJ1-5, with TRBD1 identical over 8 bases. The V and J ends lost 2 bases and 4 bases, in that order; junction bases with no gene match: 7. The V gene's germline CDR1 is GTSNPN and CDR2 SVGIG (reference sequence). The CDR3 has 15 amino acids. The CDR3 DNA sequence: TGTGCCTGGAGTAAAGGACAGGGCGGTAATCAGCCCCAGCATTTT. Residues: CAWSKGQGGNQPQHF.

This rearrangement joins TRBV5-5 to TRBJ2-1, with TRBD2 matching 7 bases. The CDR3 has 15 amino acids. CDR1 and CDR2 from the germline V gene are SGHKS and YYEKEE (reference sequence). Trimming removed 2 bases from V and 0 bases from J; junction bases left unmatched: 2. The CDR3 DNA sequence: TGTGCCAGCAGCTTCGGGACTAACTCCTACAATGAGCAGTTCTTC. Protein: CASSFGTNSYNEQFF.

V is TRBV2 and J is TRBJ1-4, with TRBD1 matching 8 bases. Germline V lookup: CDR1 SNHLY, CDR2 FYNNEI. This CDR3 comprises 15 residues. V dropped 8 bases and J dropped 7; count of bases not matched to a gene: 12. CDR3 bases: TGTGCCAGCGGCCGGGAATCAGGGGGCCGTGAAAAACTGTTTTTT. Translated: CASGRESGGREKLFF.